This entry features one TCR beta chain sequence. In the authors' workflow: Counts of nucleated cells, estimated from reference gene primer amplification, were obtained. The data were produced by immunoSEQ multiplex PCR, yet TCRdb's version contains in-frame clones alone and is incomplete. V and J calls plus clone size are reproduced from that table; the DNA served to infer D and trimming. The sample lists approximately 180,000 clones, approximately 87% occurring once. This record belongs to a study of blood T cell repertoires in COVID-19. Study-level information: Samples came from the United States, Italy and Spain, spanning acute and convalescent COVID-19. Sample material is recorded as cDNA or gDNA derived from T cells, B-cell-depleted T cells, or PBMCs.

The sequence was obtained from a man aged 35-49 years with active or convalescent COVID-19. Sequencing was carried out using peripheral blood.

The CDR3 spells CASSLGPDVRETQYF. The CDR3 coding sequence is TGTGCCAGCAGCTTAGGACCAGATGTGCGGGAGACCCAGTACTTC. J is TRBJ2-5 and V is TRBV11-3; D uncertain. Per the germline V gene, CDR1 is SGHNT and CDR2 is YENEEA. Trimming left V 1 base short and J 5 bases short, with 14 bases between. The length of the CDR3 is 15 residues.